The rows below give T cell receptor beta chains drawn from one sample of a study of blood T cell repertoires in COVID-19. Profiled with immunoSEQ multiplex PCR; TCRdb holds only in-frame clones, not every one. Among some 500,000 clones, 70% to 90% were seen once, and the ten largest hold roughly 1.9%. The sequenced material came from PBMCs or T cells enriched from blood (not recorded which). The origin of the receptors is a woman aged 40 to 50 who had recovered from COVID-19. The CDR3 runs from the conserved cysteine through the conserved F or W. The D gene is left open where the match is weak. Only some rows state a clone size, as once, few, many or a class for expanded clones.

J	D	V	size	CDR3	DNA
TRBJ2-2	TRBD2	TRBV28	-	CASSSGLAGVTGELFF	TGTGCCAGCAGTTCGGGACTAGCGGGAGTCACCGGGGAGCTGTTTTTT
TRBJ2-1	TRBD2	TRBV28	-	CASSLSGGVRNEQFF	TGTGCCAGCAGTTTAAGCGGGGGGGTGAGGAATGAGCAGTTCTTC
TRBJ1-4	-	TRBV18	-	CASSPPSNEKLFF	TGTGCCAGCTCACCTCCTAGTAATGAAAAACTGTTTTTT
TRBJ2-5	TRBD2	TRBV5-6	-	CASSLTGTSGYKETQYF	TGTGCCAGCAGCTTGACCGGGACTAGCGGGTACAAAGAGACCCAGTACTTC
TRBJ1-2	-	TRBV3-1/TRBV3-2	-	CASSQDSPGYAGYTF	TGTGCCAGCAGCCAAGATTCCCCGGGGTACGCAGGCTACACCTTC
TRBJ1-5	-	TRBV6-2/TRBV6-3	-	CASSYGRVNQPQHF	TGTGCCAGCAGTTACGGCAGGGTCAATCAGCCCCAGCATTTT
TRBJ1-2	-	TRBV11-2	few	CASSFNPGDYGYTF	TGTGCCAGCAGCTTCAACCCGGGGGACTATGGCTACACCTTC
TRBJ2-2	TRBD1	TRBV19	-	CASSSQGAWGTGELFF	TGTGCCAGTAGTAGTCAGGGGGCGTGGGGCACCGGGGAGCTGTTTTTT
TRBJ2-1	TRBD2	TRBV18	-	CASSPGLAGVSEQFF	TGTGCCAGCTCACCGGGACTAGCGGGAGTTAGTGAGCAGTTCTTC
TRBJ2-7	-	TRBV6-5	-	CASSYQYRTNSYEQYF	TGTGCCAGCAGTTACCAATACAGGACTAACTCCTACGAGCAGTACTTC
TRBJ2-4	TRBD1	TRBV7-9	-	CASSTTGGLFNIQYF	TGTGCCAGCAGTACAACAGGGGGCTTGTTCAACATTCAGTACTTC
TRBJ1-2	TRBD1	TRBV7-9	-	CASSWGQGGDGYTF	TGTGCCAGCAGCTGGGGACAGGGGGGTGATGGCTACACCTTC
TRBJ1-2	TRBD1	TRBV5-4	few	CASTFGPPGGYGYTF	TGTGCCAGCACTTTCGGCCCACCAGGGGGCTATGGCTACACCTTC
TRBJ1-1	-	TRBV25-1	-	CASSEPRTGSTEAFF	TGTGCCAGCAGTGAACCGAGAACAGGATCCACTGAAGCTTTCTTT
TRBJ1-1	TRBD1	TRBV3-1/TRBV3-2	-	CASRPTGVYSMNTEAFF	TGTGCCAGCAGACCAACAGGGGTCTACTCAATGAACACTGAAGCTTTCTTT
TRBJ2-7	-	TRBV7-2	once	CASSTRQGSSTLGSYEQYF	TGTGCCAGCAGCACGCGGCAGGGATCATCAACGTTGGGGTCCTACGAGCAGTACTTC
TRBJ2-1	-	TRBV13	-	CASSLFSSYSRNEQFF	TGTGCCAGCAGCCTGTTCAGTAGTTATTCTAGAAATGAGCAGTTCTTC
TRBJ2-5	-	TRBV5-6	-	CASSLRTDRETQYF	TGTGCCAGCAGCCTGCGGACAGATAGGGAGACCCAGTACTTC
TRBJ2-2	TRBD1	TRBV4-1	-	CASSQTGGSNTGELFF	TGCGCCAGCAGCCAAACAGGGGGCTCCAACACCGGGGAGCTGTTTTTT
TRBJ2-7	-	TRBV6-2/TRBV6-3	-	CASSFGLAGYEQYF	TGTGCCAGCAGTTTCGGTTTGGCAGGCTACGAGCAGTACTTC
TRBJ2-7	TRBD1	TRBV4-1	-	CASSHPDRGYEQYF	TGCGCCAGCAGCCACCCGGACAGGGGCTACGAGCAGTACTTC
TRBJ2-1	TRBD1	TRBV19	-	CASRQGAGEQFF	TGTGCCAGTCGACAGGGGGCAGGGGAGCAGTTCTTC
TRBJ1-2	-	TRBV4-2	-	CASSQAGGSYGYTF	TGTGCCAGCAGCCAAGCGGGGGGCTCCTATGGCTACACCTTC
TRBJ1-1	TRBD1	TRBV20-1	-	CSASDHRGPLAAFF	TGCAGTGCTAGTGATCACAGGGGGCCCCTAGCTGCTTTCTTT
TRBJ1-2	-	TRBV11-2	-	CASSIDLDTGYTF	TGTGCCAGCAGCATAGACTTGGACACCGGCTACACCTTC
TRBJ2-7	TRBD1	TRBV6-2/TRBV6-3	-	CASSYTGQGHEQYF	TGTGCCAGCAGTTACACGGGACAGGGACACGAGCAGTACTTC
TRBJ2-5	-	TRBV18	once	CASSPFPGYQETQYF	TGTGCCAGCTCACCTTTTCCCGGGTACCAAGAGACCCAGTACTTC
TRBJ1-6	-	TRBV27	-	CASSLRESVGSPLHF	TGTGCCAGCAGCCTCAGGGAATCGGTTGGTTCACCCCTCCACTTT
TRBJ1-2	-	TRBV25-1	-	CASTTGGHGYTF	TGTGCCAGCACCACCGGGGGTCATGGCTACACCTTC
TRBJ2-5	-	TRBV6-6	-	CASRPRTEETQYF	TGTGCCAGCAGACCTCGGACAGAAGAGACCCAGTACTTC